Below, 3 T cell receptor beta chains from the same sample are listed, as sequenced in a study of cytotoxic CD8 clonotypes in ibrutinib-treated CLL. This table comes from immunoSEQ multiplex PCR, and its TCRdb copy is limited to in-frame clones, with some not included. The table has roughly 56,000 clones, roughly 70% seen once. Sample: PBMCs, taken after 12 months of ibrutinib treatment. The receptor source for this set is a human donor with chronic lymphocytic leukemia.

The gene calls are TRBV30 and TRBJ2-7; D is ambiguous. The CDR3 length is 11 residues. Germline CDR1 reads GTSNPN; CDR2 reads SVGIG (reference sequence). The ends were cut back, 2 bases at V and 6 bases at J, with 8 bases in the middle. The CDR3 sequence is CAWSRVGEQYF. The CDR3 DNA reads TGTGCCTGGAGTAGGGTGGGCGAGCAGTACTTC.

The CDR3 region is CASSFSLGGSSYNEQFF. CDR3 nucleotide sequence: TGTGCCAGCAGCTTTAGCCTTGGCGGATCTTCCTACAATGAGCAGTTCTTC. V and J are TRBV7-2 and TRBJ2-1; D unclear. CDR3 length: 17 residues. V was clipped by 3 bases and J by 1 base, with 16 bases between them. CDR1 SGHTA and CDR2 FQGNSA come from the germline V gene. The complete variable domain, with remaining parts taken from reference TRBV7-2 and TRBJ2-1, reads GAGVSQSPSNKVTEKGKDVELRCDPISGHTALYWYRQSLGQGLEFLIYFQGNSAPDKSGLPSDRFSAERTGGSVSTLTIQRTQQEDSAVYLCASSFSLGGSSYNEQFFGPGTRLTVL.

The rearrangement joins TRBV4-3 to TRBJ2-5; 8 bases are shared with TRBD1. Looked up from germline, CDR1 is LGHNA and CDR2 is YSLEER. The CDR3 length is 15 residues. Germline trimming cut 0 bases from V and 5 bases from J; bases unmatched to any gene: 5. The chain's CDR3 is CASSQDGQGAETQYF. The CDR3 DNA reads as TGCGCCAGCAGCCAAGACGGACAGGGAGCGGAGACCCAGTACTTC.